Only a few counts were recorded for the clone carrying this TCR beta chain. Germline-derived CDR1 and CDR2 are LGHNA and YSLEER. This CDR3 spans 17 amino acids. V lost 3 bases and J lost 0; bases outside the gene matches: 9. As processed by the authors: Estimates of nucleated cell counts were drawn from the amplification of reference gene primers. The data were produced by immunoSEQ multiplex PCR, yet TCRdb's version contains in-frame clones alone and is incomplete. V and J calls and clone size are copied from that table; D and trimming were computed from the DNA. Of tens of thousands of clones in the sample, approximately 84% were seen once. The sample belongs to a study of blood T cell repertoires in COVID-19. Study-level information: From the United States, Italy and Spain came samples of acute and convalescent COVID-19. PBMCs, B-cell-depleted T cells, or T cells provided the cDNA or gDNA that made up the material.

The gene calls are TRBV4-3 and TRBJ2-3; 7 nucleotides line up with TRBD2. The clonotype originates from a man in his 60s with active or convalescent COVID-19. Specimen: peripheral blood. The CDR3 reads CASSQIPRGVSTDTQYF. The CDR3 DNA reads TGCGCCAGCAGCCAGATACCACGGGGGGTAAGCACAGATACGCAGTATTTT.